The 29 T cell receptor beta chains below come from one sample, sequenced in a study of CD8+CD57+ T cells in acquired aplastic anemia. Only patients with CD8+CD57+ cell expansion on flow cytometry were chosen for sequencing. Genomic DNA templated the TCR beta VDJ and CDR3 profiling. TCRdb reanalysed the reads using MiXCR and keeps one entry per CDR3 protein. Among about 98,000 distinct CDR3 sequences listed, about 66% were seen once. Input material: sorted CD4+, CD8+, or CD8+CD57+ T cells (not recorded which) from PBMCs. The source is a human donor with aplastic anemia.

The chain joins TRBV20-1 to TRBJ1-6; possibly TRBD1 for D (6 bases). The CDR3 spans 14 residues. From germline, CDR1 is DFQATT and CDR2 SNEGSKA (reference sequence). The germline V and J ends were trimmed by 5 bases and 7 bases, with 15 bases remaining between them. CDR3 nucleotide sequence: TGCAGTGCTGTCCGGACAGTAAGGAATTCACCCCTCCACTTT. Encoded protein: CSAVRTVRNSPLHF.

The V call is TRBV2, the J call TRBJ2-7; D is perhaps TRBD1 (5 bases). CDR3 length: 12 residues. Trimming shortened V by 7 bases and J by 3 bases, and 10 bases separated the two germline ends. CDR1 and CDR2 from the germline V gene are SNHLY and FYNNEI. The CDR3 protein is CASTPQGYEQYF. Here the CDR3 DNA reads TGTGCCAGCACCCCTCAGGGCTACGAGCAGTACTTC.

This clonotype was picked up a small number of times. At one boundary the junction diverges from the germline segment, which might be a read error. This chain joins TRBV10-3 and TRBJ2-5; D unresolved. The CDR3 length is 13 residues. The V gene's germline CDR1 is ENHRY and CDR2 SYGVKD. The CDR3 protein is CASSPDRQETQYF. The CDR3, as DNA: TGTGCCAGCAGTCCAGATAGGCAAGAGACCCAGTACTTC.

This clonotype was recorded at least ten times. The rearrangement joins TRBV20-1 to TRBJ2-7; possibly TRBD2 for D (5 bases). CDR1 DFQATT and CDR2 SNEGSKA come from the germline V gene (reference sequence). CDR3 length equals 16 residues. V lost 0 bases, J lost 0 bases, and 15 bases lay in between. As DNA, the CDR3 is TGCAGTGCTAGAGATCACGTAGGGAGTGGCTCCTACGAGCAGTACTTC. It specifies CSARDHVGSGSYEQYF.

This clonotype was seen repeatedly, ten times or more. This rearrangement joins TRBV7-8 to TRBJ1-3; D is perhaps TRBD1 (5 bases). CDR3 size: 15 residues. Trimming stripped 3 bases from V and 0 bases from J, with 9 bases between. From germline, CDR1 is SGHVS and CDR2 FQNEAQ. The CDR3 region is CASSLGTPSGNTIYF. The DNA of the CDR3 is TGTGCCAGCAGCTTGGGGACCCCCTCTGGAAACACCATATATTTT.

The gene calls are TRBV9 and TRBJ2-3; possibly TRBD2 for D (5 bases). Trimming pared 4 bases from V and 1 base from J, leaving 10 bases between. The germline gives CDR1 SGDLS, CDR2 YYNGEE. The CDR3 contains 14 residues. The CDR3 DNA is TGTGCCAGCAGCCCCCGGACTGGCACAGATACGCAGTATTTT. It encodes CASSPRTGTDTQYF.

V usage is TRBV2 and J usage is TRBJ1-6, with TRBD1 as a possible D gene (5 bases). Per germline, CDR1 SNHLY and CDR2 FYNNEI. The length of the CDR3 is 14 residues. Between the trimmed V and J ends, which lost 7 bases and 8 bases, there was a span of 15 bases. CDR3 amino acids: CASIGQGRHSPLHF. The DNA of the CDR3 is TGTGCCAGCATCGGGCAGGGAAGACATTCACCCCTCCACTTT.

This clonotype was counted only a few times. The gene calls are TRBV2 and TRBJ1-1, with a tentative D call TRBD1 (6 bases). V lost 6 bases to trimming and J lost 5 bases, with 19 bases between them. In germline, CDR1 is SNHLY, CDR2 FYNNEI. The CDR3 contains 15 residues. The CDR3 loop reads CASSRSTGRGTEAFF. DNA for the CDR3: TGTGCCAGCAGCCGATCCACAGGGAGAGGGACTGAAGCTTTCTTT.

The genes are TRBV6-1 and TRBJ1-4; D is uncertain. CDR1 MNHNS and CDR2 SASEGT come from the germline V gene. Trimming left V 8 bases short and J 7 bases short, with 14 bases between. This CDR3 has 13 amino acids. CDR3 in amino acids: CASQEHLGEKLFF. The CDR3 DNA follows: TGTGCCAGCCAAGAACACCTCGGTGAAAAACTGTTTTTT.

The chain recombines TRBV2 with TRBJ1-2; D remains unclear. V was trimmed by 10 bases and J by 8 bases, leaving 20 bases between them. CDR3 length: 13 residues. CDR1 and CDR2 from the germline V gene are SNHLY and FYNNEI. CDR3 in amino acids: CAKTSGPLVGYTF. The DNA of the CDR3 is TGTGCCAAGACCTCCGGGCCCTTGGTGGGCTACACCTTC. Full variable domain (missing parts from reference TRBV2 and TRBJ1-2): EPEVTQTPSHQVTQMGQEVILRCVPISNHLYFYWYRQILGQKVEFLVSFYNNEISEKSEIFDDQFSVERPDGSNFTLKIRSTKLEDSAMYFCAKTSGPLVGYTFGSGTRLTVV.

This clonotype has a single count. This rearrangement joins TRBV11-1 to TRBJ2-5; 8 bases line up with TRBD1. Germline V CDR1 and CDR2: SGHAT, FQDESV (reference sequence). There are 14 residues in the CDR3. Trimming cost V 5 bases and J 5 bases; bases outside gene matches: 7. CDR3 bases: TGTGCCAGCAGCCGGACAGGGTTGGGGGAGACCCAGTACTTC. Translation gives CASSRTGLGETQYF. Drawing the rest from reference TRBV11-1 and TRBJ2-5, the complete variable domain is EAEVAQSPRYKITEKSQAVAFWCDPISGHATLYWYRQILGQGPELLVQFQDESVVDDSQLPKDRFSAERLKGVDSTLKIQPAELGDSAMYLCASSRTGLGETQYFGPGTRLLVL.

This clonotype was found once. This rearrangement joins TRBV10-3 to TRBJ2-2; 7 bases match TRBD1. Germline V gene data show CDR1 as ENHRY and CDR2 as SYGVKD. This CDR3 comprises 13 residues. The junction had 0 bases not matched to a gene; V was cut back by 7 bases and J by 1 base. CDR3 amino acids: CAITGGNTGELFF. CDR3 DNA: TGTGCCATCACAGGGGGGAACACCGGGGAGCTGTTTTTT.

The chain recombines TRBV4-3 with TRBJ2-2; TRBD1 matches 8 bases. The CDR3 is made up of 14 amino acids. Trimming at V came to 5 bases and at J to 4 bases, leaving 3 bases not matched to a gene. Germline loops: CDR1 LGHNA, CDR2 YSLEER. The CDR3 DNA reads as TGCGCCAGCAGCTTTGGACAGGGCACCGGGGAGCTGTTTTTT. Translation gives CASSFGQGTGELFF.

The chain combines TRBV29-1 with TRBJ2-5, with D possibly TRBD2 on 5 matching bases. Trimming removed 3 bases at V and 5 bases at J, with 16 bases between. There are 14 residues in the CDR3. Germline V lookup: CDR1 SQVTM, CDR2 ANQGSEA. CDR3 coding DNA: TGCAGCGTTGATGGTTTAGCTTGGAGGGAGACCCAGTACTTC. This encodes CSVDGLAWRETQYF.

The rearrangement joins TRBV7-8 to TRBJ1-3; possibly TRBD1 for D (5 bases). V lost 3 bases to trimming and J lost 2 bases, with 5 bases between them. The CDR3 length is 13 residues. Germline CDR1 is SGHVS and CDR2 is FQNEAQ. The CDR3 DNA reads as TGTGCCAGCAGCTTGACAGCTGGAAACACCATATATTTT. Its protein product is CASSLTAGNTIYF.

V gene TRBV2 combines with J gene TRBJ1-5; D not certain. The CDR3 contains 15 residues. V lost 4 bases to trimming and J lost 4 bases, with 14 bases between them. The germline CDR1 and CDR2 sequences are SNHLY and FYNNEI. DNA of the CDR3: TGTGCCAGCAGTGGTCAGGAAAAAGGGAATCAGCCCCAGCATTTT. This gives the protein CASSGQEKGNQPQHF.

The chain uses TRBV2 and TRBJ2-5; tentatively, D is TRBD2 (5 bases). V was shortened by 5 bases and J by 4 bases, with 11 bases between the two germline ends. Germline CDR1 is SNHLY and CDR2 is FYNNEI. This CDR3 is 13 amino acids long. This CDR3 reads CASSSSLGETQYF. The CDR3 nucleotides read TGTGCCAGCAGTAGTTCACTAGGAGAGACCCAGTACTTC. Full variable domain (rest looked up from reference TRBV2 and TRBJ2-5): EPEVTQTPSHQVTQMGQEVILRCVPISNHLYFYWYRQILGQKVEFLVSFYNNEISEKSEIFDDQFSVERPDGSNFTLKIRSTKLEDSAMYFCASSSSLGETQYFGPGTRLLVL.

The chain's CDR3 is CSAREQPRQYF. In DNA form, the CDR3 reads TGCAGTGCTAGGGAGCAACCTCGGCAGTACTTC. The rearrangement joins TRBV20-1 to TRBJ2-7; D remains ambiguous. Germline assignment: CDR1 DFQATT and CDR2 SNEGSKA (reference sequence). Trimming cost V 3 bases and J 9 bases, with 12 bases left between them. CDR3 size: 11 residues.

The V gene is TRBV29-1, the J gene TRBJ1-2, with TRBD1 matching 7 bases. With 6 bases clipped from V and 3 bases from J, the junction kept 10 bases outside the gene matches. Germline V gene sequence: CDR1 SQVTM, CDR2 ANQGSEA. This CDR3 region has 14 residues. This chain's CDR3 is CSVAEGASYYGYTF. In DNA form, the CDR3 reads TGCAGCGTGGCAGAGGGGGCTTCTTACTATGGCTACACCTTC. The full variable domain, with the rest looked up from reference TRBV29-1 and TRBJ1-2, is SAVISQKPSRDICQRGTSLTIQCQVDSQVTMMFWYRQQPGQSLTLIATANQGSEATYESGFVIDKFPISRPNLTFSTLTVSNMSPEDSSIYLCSVAEGASYYGYTFGSGTRLTVV.

The chain has TRBV15 and TRBJ1-2, with D unresolved. CDR3 length: 15 residues. Trimming removed 0 bases at V and 4 bases at J, with 12 bases between. Germline V gene lookup returns CDR1 LNHNV and CDR2 YYDKDF (reference sequence). CDR3 amino acids: CATSRDGSGVYGYTF. CDR3 DNA: TGTGCCACCAGCAGAGATGGATCGGGTGTCTATGGCTACACCTTC.

The gene calls are TRBV19 and TRBJ1-1; a weak D match, TRBD1 (5 bases). CDR3 length: 16 amino acids. V was shortened by 5 bases and J by 4 bases, with 20 bases between the two germline ends. Looked up from germline, CDR1 is LNHDA and CDR2 is SQIVND (reference sequence). This chain's CDR3 is CASSGGWAGRATEAFF. The CDR3 DNA sequence: TGTGCCAGTAGTGGGGGATGGGCAGGGCGAGCCACTGAAGCTTTCTTT.

V gene TRBV7-9 combines with J gene TRBJ1-1; D is unresolved. The V and J ends lost 2 bases and 1 base respectively, with 8 bases between them. Germline V gives CDR1 SEHNR, CDR2 FQNEAQ (reference sequence). The CDR3 is made up of 14 amino acids. The CDR3 sequence: CASSLPAPNTEAFF. The CDR3 bases are TGTGCCAGCAGCTTACCAGCCCCGAACACTGAAGCTTTCTTT.

The chain links TRBV20-1 to TRBJ2-1; 7 bases match TRBD1. Trimming removed 0 bases from V and 7 bases from J; junction bases left unmatched: 9. The CDR3 has 15 residues. Germline loops: CDR1 DFQATT, CDR2 SNEGSKA (reference sequence). The CDR3 here is CSARDPQGEMNEQFF. The CDR3 DNA reads as TGCAGTGCTAGAGATCCGCAGGGGGAGATGAATGAGCAGTTCTTC.

V and J are TRBV20-1 and TRBJ1-4; 7 bases are shared with TRBD1. The V and J ends lost 8 bases and 3 bases, in that order; junction bases with no gene match: 9. The CDR3 covers 14 residues. Germline V gene lookup returns CDR1 DFQATT and CDR2 SNEGSKA (reference sequence). The CDR3 DNA is TGCAGTCCGACCCACAGGGGATCTAATGAAAAACTGTTTTTT. It specifies CSPTHRGSNEKLFF.

In its sample, this clonotype was seen a few times. The chain couples TRBV29-1 to TRBJ2-3; the D gene is possibly TRBD1 (5 bases). V was trimmed by 6 bases and J by 4 bases, leaving 11 bases between them. Per the germline V gene, CDR1 is SQVTM and CDR2 is ANQGSEA. The length of the CDR3 is 12 residues. CDR3 sequence: CSVRMGPDTQYF. CDR3 bases: TGCAGCGTACGCATGGGGCCAGATACGCAGTATTTT.

The chain employs TRBV6-4 and TRBJ2-1, with 10 bases aligning to TRBD2. CDR1 MRHNA and CDR2 SNTAGT come from the germline V gene. The J segment lost 8 bases and the V segment lost 3 bases, leaving 4 bases of the junction unmatched. The CDR3 runs 14 residues. For the CDR3, the DNA is TGTGCCAGCAGTGAATTAGCGGGGGGAGATGAGCAGTTCTTC. Its translation is CASSELAGGDEQFF.

This clonotype was observed a handful of times. The chain couples TRBV20-1 to TRBJ1-4; D remains unclear. From germline, CDR1 is DFQATT and CDR2 SNEGSKA (reference sequence). The CDR3 extends over 13 amino acids. V was trimmed by 2 bases and J by 7 bases, leaving 11 bases between them. The CDR3 DNA is TGCAGTGCTAGATTTGAGGCAGTTGAAAAACTGTTTTTT. Translation gives CSARFEAVEKLFF.

The chain joins TRBV24-1 to TRBJ2-5, with D possibly being TRBD2 (6 bases). V lost 4 bases and J 2 bases, leaving 10 bases between the germline ends. This CDR3 has 14 residues. Germline CDR1 is KGHDR and CDR2 is SFDVKD. In DNA form, the CDR3 reads TGTGCCACCAGTGACGCCCGGGGGCAAGAGACCCAGTACTTC. As protein: CATSDARGQETQYF.

Regarding this clonotype: At one of its ends the junction is not consistent with the germline gene, which may arise from a read error. The chain couples TRBV7-8 to TRBJ2-1; the D is unclear. Germline CDR1 and CDR2: SGHVS and FQNEAQ. CDR3 length: 16 amino acids. For the CDR3, the DNA is TGCGCCAGCAGCACTGGAACTGTGAGCTCCTACAATGGGCAGTTCTTC. It specifies CASSTGTVSSYNGQFF. The whole variable domain, remainder taken from reference TRBV7-8 and TRBJ2-1, is GAGVSQSPRYKVAKRGQDVALRCDPISGHVSLFWYQQALGQGPEFLTYFQNEAQLDKSGLPSDRFFAERPEGSVSTLKIQRTQQEDSAVYLCASSTGTVSSYNGQFFGPGTRLTVL.